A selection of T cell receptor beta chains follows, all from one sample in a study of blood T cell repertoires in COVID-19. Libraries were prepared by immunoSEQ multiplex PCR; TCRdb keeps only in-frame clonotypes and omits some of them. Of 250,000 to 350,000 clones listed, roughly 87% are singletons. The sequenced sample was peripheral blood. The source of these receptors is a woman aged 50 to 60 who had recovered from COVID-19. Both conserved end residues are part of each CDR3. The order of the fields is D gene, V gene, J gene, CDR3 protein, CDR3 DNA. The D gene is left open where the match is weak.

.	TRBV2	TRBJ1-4	CASSVNRANEKLFF	TGTGCCAGCAGTGTCAACAGGGCTAATGAAAAACTGTTTTTT
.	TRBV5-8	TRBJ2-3	CASSLAVAGSTDTQYF	TGTGCCAGCAGCTTGGCCGTGGCAGGGAGCACAGATACGCAGTATTTT
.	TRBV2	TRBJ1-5	CASSVYSNQPQHF	TGTGCCAGCAGTGTTTATAGCAATCAGCCCCAGCATTTT
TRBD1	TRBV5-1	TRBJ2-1	CASSYRTGYNEQFF	TGCGCCAGCAGTTACAGGACAGGGTACAATGAGCAGTTCTTC
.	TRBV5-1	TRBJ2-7	CASNDRAGGQYF	TGCGCCAGCAACGACCGGGCCGGGGGGCAGTACTTC
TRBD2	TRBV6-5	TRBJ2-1	CASNRGAGALNEQFF	TGTGCCAGCAATCGGGGAGCGGGAGCTCTCAATGAGCAGTTCTTC
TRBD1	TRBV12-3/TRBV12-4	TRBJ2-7	CASSLSTGYEQYF	TGTGCCAGCAGTTTATCGACAGGGTACGAGCAGTACTTC
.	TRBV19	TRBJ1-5	CASSIERAGNQPQHF	TGTGCCAGTAGTATTGAGCGGGCGGGGAATCAGCCCCAGCATTTT
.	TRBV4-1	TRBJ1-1	CASSLPRGRTNTEAFF	TGCGCCAGCAGCCTCCCAAGGGGCAGGACGAACACTGAAGCTTTCTTT
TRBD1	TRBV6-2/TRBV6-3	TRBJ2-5	CASSYFLGQGETQYF	TGTGCCAGCAGTTACTTCCTCGGACAGGGAGAGACCCAGTACTTC
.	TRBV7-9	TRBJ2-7	CASSLGPGYTRSYEQYF	TGTGCCAGCAGCTTAGGCCCCGGGTATACTAGATCCTACGAGCAGTACTTC